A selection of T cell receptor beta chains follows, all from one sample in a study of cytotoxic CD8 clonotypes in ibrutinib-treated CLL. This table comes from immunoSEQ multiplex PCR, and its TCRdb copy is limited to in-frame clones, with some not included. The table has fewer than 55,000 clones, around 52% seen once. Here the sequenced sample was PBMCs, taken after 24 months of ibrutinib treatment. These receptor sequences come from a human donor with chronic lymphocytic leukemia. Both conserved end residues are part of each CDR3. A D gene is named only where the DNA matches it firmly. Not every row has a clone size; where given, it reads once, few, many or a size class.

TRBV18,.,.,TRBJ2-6,CASVPEGSLSSGANVLTF,TGTGCCAGCGTCCCGGAGGGCAGTCTAAGCTCTGGGGCCAACGTCCTGACTTTC
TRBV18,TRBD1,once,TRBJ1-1,CASSPGQAHTEAFF,TGTGCCAGCTCACCGGGACAGGCCCACACTGAAGCTTTCTTT
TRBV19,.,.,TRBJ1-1,CASSIGQMNTEAFF,TGTGCCAGTAGTATAGGACAAATGAACACTGAAGCTTTCTTT
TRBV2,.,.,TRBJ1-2,CASSRTEGGYTF,TGTGCCAGCAGCCGGACCGAGGGTGGCTACACCTTC
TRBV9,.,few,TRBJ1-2,CASSVSANYGYTF,TGTGCCAGCAGCGTATCCGCTAACTATGGCTACACCTTC
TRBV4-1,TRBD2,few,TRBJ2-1,CASSQDTASGGAGEQFF,TGCGCCAGCAGCCAAGATACTGCCAGCGGGGGGGCTGGTGAGCAGTTCTTC
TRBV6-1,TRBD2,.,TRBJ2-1,CASLLAGAYNEQFF,TGTGCCAGTCTATTAGCGGGGGCTTACAATGAGCAGTTCTTC
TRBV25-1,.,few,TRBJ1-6,CASREGNSPLHF,TGTGCCAGCAGGGAGGGGAATTCACCCCTCCACTTT
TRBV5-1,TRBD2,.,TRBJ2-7,CASSPGGGMQYEQYF,TGCGCCAGCAGCCCCGGGGGGGGTATGCAGTACGAGCAGTACTTC
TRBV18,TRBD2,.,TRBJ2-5,CASSNRPSGGMPRETQYF,TGTGCCAGCTCGAACAGGCCCTCGGGGGGTATGCCACGTGAGACCCAGTACTTC
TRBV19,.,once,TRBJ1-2,CASSKGGGNYGYTF,TGTGCCAGTAGTAAAGGGGGAGGCAACTATGGCTACACCTTC
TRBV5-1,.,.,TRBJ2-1,CASSLVQSRYNEQFF,TGCGCCAGCAGCTTGGTGCAGTCTAGGTACAATGAGCAGTTCTTC
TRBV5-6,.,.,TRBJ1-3,CASSLRNTIYF,TGTGCCAGCAGCTTGAGAAACACCATATATTTT
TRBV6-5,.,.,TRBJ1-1,CASSSPALGSEAFF,TGTGCCAGCAGTTCTCCGGCTCTAGGCTCTGAAGCTTTCTTT
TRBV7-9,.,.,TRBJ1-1,CASSLQLGGTEAFF,TGTGCCAGCAGCTTGCAACTGGGGGGCACTGAAGCTTTCTTT
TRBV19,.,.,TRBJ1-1,CASSMAGDGTEAFF,TGTGCCAGTAGTATGGCAGGGGATGGCACTGAAGCTTTCTTT
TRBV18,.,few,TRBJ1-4,CASSPPVRPRAEKLFF,TGTGCCAGCTCACCACCGGTCCGACCCAGGGCCGAAAAACTGTTTTTT
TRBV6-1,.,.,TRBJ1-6,CASSEWLRASSPLHF,TGTGCCAGCAGTGAATGGTTGCGGGCCAGTTCACCCCTCCACTTT
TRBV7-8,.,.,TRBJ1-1,CASSPTPGRTEAFF,TGTGCCAGCAGCCCAACCCCGGGGCGCACTGAAGCTTTCTTT
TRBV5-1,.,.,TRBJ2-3,CASSLAGPSTDTQYF,TGCGCCAGCAGCTTGGCAGGACCAAGCACAGATACGCAGTATTTT
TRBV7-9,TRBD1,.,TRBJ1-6,CASSLGGTGNSPLHF,TGTGCCAGCAGCTTAGGTGGGACAGGGAATTCACCCCTCCACTTT
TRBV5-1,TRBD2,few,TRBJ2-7,CASSPGLAGGPYEQYF,TGCGCCAGCAGCCCGGGACTAGCGGGGGGACCCTACGAGCAGTACTTC
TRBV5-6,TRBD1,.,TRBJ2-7,CASSIGTGTSEQYF,TGTGCCAGCAGCATCGGGACAGGGACGTCTGAGCAGTACTTC
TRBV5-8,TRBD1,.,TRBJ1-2,CASSLSGTEGYTF,TGTGCCAGCAGCTTATCCGGGACAGAAGGCTACACCTTC
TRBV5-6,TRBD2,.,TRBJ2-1,CASSYPSGGDYNEQFF,TGTGCCAGCAGCTACCCTAGCGGGGGCGACTACAATGAGCAGTTCTTC
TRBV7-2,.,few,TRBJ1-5,CASSLGTRGWPQHF,TGTGCCAGCAGCTTAGGGACACGAGGGTGGCCCCAGCATTTT
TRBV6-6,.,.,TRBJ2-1,CASSYDPYNEQFF,TGTGCCAGCAGTTACGACCCCTACAATGAGCAGTTCTTC